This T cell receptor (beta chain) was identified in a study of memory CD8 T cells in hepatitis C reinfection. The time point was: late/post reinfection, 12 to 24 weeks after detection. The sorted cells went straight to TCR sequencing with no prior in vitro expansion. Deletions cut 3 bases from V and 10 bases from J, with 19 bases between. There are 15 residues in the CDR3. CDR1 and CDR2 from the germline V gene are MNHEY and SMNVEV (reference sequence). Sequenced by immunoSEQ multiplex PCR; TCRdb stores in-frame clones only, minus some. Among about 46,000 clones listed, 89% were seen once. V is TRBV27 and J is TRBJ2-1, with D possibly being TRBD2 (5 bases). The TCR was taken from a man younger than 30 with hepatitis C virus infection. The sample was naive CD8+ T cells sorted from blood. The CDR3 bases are TGTGCCAGCAGTTTCATCTCTAGTATCGGGAAGGAGCAGTTCTTC. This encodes CASSFISSIGKEQFF.